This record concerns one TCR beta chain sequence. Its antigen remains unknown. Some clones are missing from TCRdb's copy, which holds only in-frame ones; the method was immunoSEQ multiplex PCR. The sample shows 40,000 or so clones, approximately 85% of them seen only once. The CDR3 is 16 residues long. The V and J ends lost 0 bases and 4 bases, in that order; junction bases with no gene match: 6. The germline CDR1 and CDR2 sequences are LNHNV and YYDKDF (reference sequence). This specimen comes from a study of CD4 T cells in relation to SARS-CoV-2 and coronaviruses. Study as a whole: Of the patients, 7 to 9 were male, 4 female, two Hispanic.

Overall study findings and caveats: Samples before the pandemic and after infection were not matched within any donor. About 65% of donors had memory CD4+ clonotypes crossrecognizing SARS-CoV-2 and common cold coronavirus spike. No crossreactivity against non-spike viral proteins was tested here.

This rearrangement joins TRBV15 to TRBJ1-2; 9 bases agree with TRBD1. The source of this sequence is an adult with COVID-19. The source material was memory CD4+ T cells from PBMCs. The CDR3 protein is CATSRDRGTGSYGYTF. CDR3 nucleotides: TGTGCCACCAGCAGAGATCGCGGGACAGGGTCCTATGGCTACACCTTC.